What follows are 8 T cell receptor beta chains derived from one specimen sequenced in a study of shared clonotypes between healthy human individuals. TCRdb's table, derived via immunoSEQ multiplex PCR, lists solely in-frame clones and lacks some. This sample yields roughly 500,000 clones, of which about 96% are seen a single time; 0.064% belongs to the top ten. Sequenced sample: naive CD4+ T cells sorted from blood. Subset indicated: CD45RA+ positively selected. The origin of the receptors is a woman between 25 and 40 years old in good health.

The CDR3 protein is CASSPLARQETQYF. The DNA of the CDR3 is TGTGCCAGCAGCCCCCTAGCGAGACAAGAGACCCAGTACTTC. J is TRBJ2-5 and V is TRBV7-9; D possibly corresponds to TRBD2 (6 bases). The ends were cut back, 5 bases at V and 2 bases at J, with 12 bases in the middle. The CDR3 has 14 amino acids. Looked up from germline, CDR1 is SEHNR and CDR2 is FQNEAQ (reference sequence). The variable domain in full, with the rest retrieved from reference TRBV7-9 and TRBJ2-5, is DTGVSQNPRHKITKRGQNVTFRCDPISEHNRLYWYRQTLGQGPEFLTYFQNEAQLEKSRLLSDRFSAERPKGSFSTLEIQRTEQGDSAMYLCASSPLARQETQYFGPGTRLLVL.

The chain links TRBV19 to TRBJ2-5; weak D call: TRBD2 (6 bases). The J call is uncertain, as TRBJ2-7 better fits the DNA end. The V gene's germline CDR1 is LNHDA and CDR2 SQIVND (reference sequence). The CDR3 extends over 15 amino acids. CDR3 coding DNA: TGTGCCAGTAGCACCTCGGGACTCCTTCCCTACGAGCAGTACTTC. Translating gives CASSTSGLLPYEQYF.

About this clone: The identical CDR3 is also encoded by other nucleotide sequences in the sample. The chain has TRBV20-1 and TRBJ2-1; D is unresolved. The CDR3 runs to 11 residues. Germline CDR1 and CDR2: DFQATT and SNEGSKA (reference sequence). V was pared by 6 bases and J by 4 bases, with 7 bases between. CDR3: CSAGPYNEQFF. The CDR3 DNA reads TGCAGTGCAGGCCCGTACAATGAGCAGTTCTTC.

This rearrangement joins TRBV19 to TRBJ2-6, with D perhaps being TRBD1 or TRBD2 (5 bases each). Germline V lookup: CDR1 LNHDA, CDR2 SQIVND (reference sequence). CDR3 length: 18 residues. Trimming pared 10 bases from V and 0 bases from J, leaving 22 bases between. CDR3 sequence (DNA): TGTGCCACCAGAGAGGGGCCGCTGGGATACTCTGGGGCCAACGTCCTGACTTTC. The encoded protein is CATREGPLGYSGANVLTF.

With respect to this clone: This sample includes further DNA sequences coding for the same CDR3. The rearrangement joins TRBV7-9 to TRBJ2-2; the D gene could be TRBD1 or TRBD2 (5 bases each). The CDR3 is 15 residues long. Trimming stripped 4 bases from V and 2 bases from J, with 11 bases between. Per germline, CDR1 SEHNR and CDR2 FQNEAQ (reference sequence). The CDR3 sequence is CASSSGTQNTGELFF. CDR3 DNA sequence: TGTGCCAGCAGCTCCGGGACCCAAAACACCGGGGAGCTGTTTTTT.

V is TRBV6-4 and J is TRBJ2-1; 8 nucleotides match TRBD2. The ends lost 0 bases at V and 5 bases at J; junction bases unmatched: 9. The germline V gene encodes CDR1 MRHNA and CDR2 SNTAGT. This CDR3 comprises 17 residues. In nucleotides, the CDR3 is TGTGCCAGCAGTGACTCTGGCGGGAGGCCGGGGAACAATGAGCAGTTCTTC. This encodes CASSDSGGRPGNNEQFF.

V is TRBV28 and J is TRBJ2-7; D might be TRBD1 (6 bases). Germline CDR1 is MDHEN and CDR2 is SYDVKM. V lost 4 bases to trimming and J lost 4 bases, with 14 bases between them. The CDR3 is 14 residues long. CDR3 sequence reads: CASSSSTGYYEQYF. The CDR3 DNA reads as TGTGCCAGCAGTTCCAGCACAGGGTATTACGAGCAGTACTTC.

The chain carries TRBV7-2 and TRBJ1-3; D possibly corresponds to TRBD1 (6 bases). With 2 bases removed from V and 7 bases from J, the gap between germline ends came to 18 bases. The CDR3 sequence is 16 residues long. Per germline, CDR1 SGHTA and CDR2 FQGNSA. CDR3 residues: CASSLSRTIGGNTIYF. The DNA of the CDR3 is TGTGCCAGCAGCTTATCCCGGACAATCGGGGGCAACACCATATATTTT.